This T cell receptor (beta chain) was sequenced for a study of Graves' ophthalmopathy and Graves' hyperthyroidism. Exclusion applied to patients with other autoimmune diseases, uncontrolled infections, pregnancy or lactation. RNA transcripts were the source from which TCR beta CDR3 regions were amplified. A first-round RT-PCR used HTBI primers, followed by a second-round multiplex PCR. TCRdb reprocessed the multiplex PCR reads via MiXCR and lists one record per CDR3 protein. The sample lists about 500,000 distinct CDR3 sequences; approximately 37% were seen once. The germline V gene has CDR1 SGDLS and CDR2 YYNGEE. The CDR3 runs to 15 residues. Trimming pared 7 bases from V and 0 bases from J, leaving 13 bases between.

The sequencing input was peripheral blood or thyroid tissue (not recorded which). This receptor was identified in an adult man with Graves' hyperthyroidism. The chain uses TRBV9 and TRBJ2-2; D is tentatively TRBD1 or TRBD2 (5 bases each). CDR3: CASGRRGANTGELFF. DNA of the CDR3: TGTGCCAGCGGGCGGCGAGGGGCGAACACCGGGGAGCTGTTTTTT.